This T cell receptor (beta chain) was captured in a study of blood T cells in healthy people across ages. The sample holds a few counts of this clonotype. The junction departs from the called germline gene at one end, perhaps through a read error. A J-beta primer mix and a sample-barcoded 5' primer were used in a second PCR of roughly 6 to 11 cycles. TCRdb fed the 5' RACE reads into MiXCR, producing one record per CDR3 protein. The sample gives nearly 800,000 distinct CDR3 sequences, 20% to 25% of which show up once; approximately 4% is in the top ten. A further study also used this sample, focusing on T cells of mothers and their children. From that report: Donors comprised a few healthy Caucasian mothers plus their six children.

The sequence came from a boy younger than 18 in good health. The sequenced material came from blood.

The CDR3 protein is CASSLSREINVQFF. DNA for the CDR3: TGTGCTAGCAGCTTAAGTAGGGAGATCAATGTGCAGTTCTTC. The chain carries TRBV7-7 and TRBJ2-5; D perhaps matches TRBD2 (5 bases). Near its end, the DNA agrees better with TRBJ2-1, so the J call may be wrong. The CDR3 contains 14 residues. Germline V CDR1 and CDR2: SSHAT, FNYEAQ (reference sequence).